A single sample gave rise to the 13 T cell receptor beta chains below, sequenced in a study of blood T cell repertoires in COVID-19. TCRdb keeps only in-frame clones here, not all; method: immunoSEQ multiplex PCR. This sample has approximately 99,000 clones, with 88% found just once. The source material was peripheral blood. These receptors were obtained from a man aged 45-65 years with COVID-19, enrolled during active disease.

This sequence joins TRBV29-1 and TRBJ2-1; 7 bases fit TRBD2. From germline, CDR1 is SQVTM and CDR2 ANQGSEA. V shed 7 bases and J 1 base; nucleotides not matched to a gene: 4. The CDR3 sequence is 13 residues long. The DNA of the CDR3 is TGCAGCGGAAAGCGGGGTTCCTACAATGAGCAGTTCTTC. Protein: CSGKRGSYNEQFF.

The J gene is TRBJ2-1, the V gene TRBV7-2; 10 positions agree with TRBD2. Trimming took 4 bases from V and 2 from J; bases not matched to a gene: 14. This CDR3 comprises 19 residues. The V gene's germline CDR1 is SGHTA and CDR2 FQGNSA. Here the CDR3 reads CASSSGKLAGRGTYNEQFF. CDR3 DNA: TGTGCCAGCAGCTCCGGCAAACTAGCGGGGAGGGGGACCTACAATGAGCAGTTCTTC.

This sequence joins TRBV6-6 and TRBJ2-5; 16 bases are shared with TRBD2. This CDR3 comprises 18 residues. Germline V gene sequence: CDR1 MNHNY, CDR2 SVGAGI (reference sequence). With 5 bases clipped from V and 2 bases from J, the junction kept 8 bases outside the gene matches. The CDR3 protein is CASSLGTSGGARQETQYF. For the CDR3, the DNA is TGTGCCAGCAGTCTCGGGACTAGCGGGGGGGCCCGGCAAGAGACCCAGTACTTC.

Written as DNA, the CDR3 is TGCGCCAGCAAAGAGACAGGGGGGTACACCGGGGAGCTGTTTTTT. Translated, it gives CASKETGGYTGELFF. The V and J genes are TRBV5-1 and TRBJ2-2; 9 bases match TRBD1. J lost 3 bases, V lost 6 bases, and 6 bases had no gene match. The V gene's germline CDR1 is SGHRS and CDR2 YFSETQ. This CDR3 is 15 amino acids long.

A few counts support this clone. This chain joins TRBV29-1 and TRBJ2-2, with 7 nucleotides matching TRBD1. In germline, CDR1 is SQVTM, CDR2 ANQGSEA. CDR3 length: 15 residues. V lost 4 bases, J lost 0 bases, and 5 bases stayed unmatched. CDR3 DNA sequence: TGCAGCGTTGCCAGAGGGACAGCGAACACCGGGGAGCTGTTTTTT. Residues: CSVARGTANTGELFF.

The chain uses TRBV2 and TRBJ2-1, with TRBD2 matching 10 bases. The germline V gene encodes CDR1 SNHLY and CDR2 FYNNEI. CDR3 size: 18 residues. The V and J ends lost 3 bases and 6 bases, in that order; junction bases with no gene match: 14. This CDR3 reads CASSDSRQRGGLGNEQFF. Written as DNA, the CDR3 is TGTGCCAGCAGTGATTCTCGCCAGCGGGGGGGCCTCGGCAATGAGCAGTTCTTC.

This chain links TRBV4-1 with TRBJ2-7; D may be TRBD2 (6 bases). The CDR3 has 11 amino acids. Between the trimmed V and J ends, which lost 5 bases and 9 bases, there was a span of 11 bases. Per the germline V gene, CDR1 is MGHRA and CDR2 is YSYEKL. CDR3 sequence reads: CASSSGTVQYF. CDR3 nucleotide sequence: TGCGCCAGCAGCTCCGGGACTGTGCAGTACTTC.

The chain carries TRBV29-1 and TRBJ1-1; D is uncertain. This CDR3 region has 13 residues. With 1 base removed from V and 1 base from J, the gap between germline ends came to 7 bases. In germline, CDR1 is SQVTM, CDR2 ANQGSEA. DNA of the CDR3: TGCAGCGTTGAAGGCAGGTCGAACACTGAAGCTTTCTTT. It translates to CSVEGRSNTEAFF. Full variable domain (outside the CDR3, taken from reference TRBV29-1 and TRBJ1-1): SAVISQKPSRDICQRGTSLTIQCQVDSQVTMMFWYRQQPGQSLTLIATANQGSEATYESGFVIDKFPISRPNLTFSTLTVSNMSPEDSSIYLCSVEGRSNTEAFFGQGTRLTVV.

The rearrangement uses TRBV24-1 and TRBJ1-1; D might be TRBD1 (5 bases). Looked up from germline, CDR1 is KGHDR and CDR2 is SFDVKD. The V gene lost 7 bases and the J gene lost 3 bases, with 17 bases spanning the gap. The CDR3 contains 15 residues. CDR3 DNA: TGTGCCACCAGGTCAGTAAGGGGCGGACACACTGAAGCTTTCTTT. As protein: CATRSVRGGHTEAFF.

The V and J genes are TRBV2 and TRBJ1-1, with D maybe TRBD1 (6 bases). V shed 4 bases and J shed 2 bases, with 11 bases lying between them. Germline loops: CDR1 SNHLY, CDR2 FYNNEI. The CDR3 has 14 amino acids. DNA for the CDR3: TGTGCCAGCAGTGTTGGGGGCGCAAACACTGAAGCTTTCTTT. Its translation: CASSVGGANTEAFF.

The chain carries TRBV9 and TRBJ2-3; TRBD2 matches at 10 bases. With V trimmed by 1 base and J by 3 bases, 8 bases remained unmatched. This CDR3 has 17 amino acids. In germline, CDR1 is SGDLS, CDR2 YYNGEE. The CDR3 region is CASSVYERGGHTDTQYF. The CDR3 DNA is TGTGCCAGCAGCGTATACGAGCGGGGGGGCCATACAGATACGCAGTATTTT.

The V and J genes are TRBV6-2 or TRBV6-3 and TRBJ1-5; D is uncertain. Germline V CDR1 and CDR2: MNHEY, SVGEGT. This CDR3 has 14 residues. The ends were cut back, 0 bases at V and 7 bases at J, with 10 bases in the middle. The DNA of the CDR3 is TGTGCCAGCAGTTACTCCGGGCCGGGACAGCCCCAGCATTTT. Residues: CASSYSGPGQPQHF.

The sample holds one count of this clone. The junction does not match germline at one end; this may be a read error. The chain recombines TRBV5-5 with TRBJ1-2; 10 bases are shared with TRBD1. The CDR3 is 13 amino acids. Germline V gene lookup returns CDR1 SGHKS and CDR2 YYEKEE (reference sequence). CDR3 residues: CASSLEGTGTGAF. The DNA of the CDR3 is TGTGCCAGCAGCTTGGAGGGGACCGGGACAGGGGCCTTC.